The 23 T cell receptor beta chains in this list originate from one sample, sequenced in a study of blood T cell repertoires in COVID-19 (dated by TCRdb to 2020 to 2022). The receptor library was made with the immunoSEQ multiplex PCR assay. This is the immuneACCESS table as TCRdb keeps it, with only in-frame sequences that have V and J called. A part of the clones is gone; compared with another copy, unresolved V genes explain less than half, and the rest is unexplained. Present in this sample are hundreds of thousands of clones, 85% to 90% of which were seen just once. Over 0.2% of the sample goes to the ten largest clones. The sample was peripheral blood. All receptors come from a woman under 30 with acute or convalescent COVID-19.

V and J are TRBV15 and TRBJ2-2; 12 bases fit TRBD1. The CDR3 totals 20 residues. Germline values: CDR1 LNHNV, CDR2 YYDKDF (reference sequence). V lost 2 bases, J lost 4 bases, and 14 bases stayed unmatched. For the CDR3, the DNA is TGTGCCACCAGCAGAACCCCTCCGGGGGGGACAGGGGGCCTCACCGGGGAGCTGTTTTTT. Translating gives CATSRTPPGGTGGLTGELFF.

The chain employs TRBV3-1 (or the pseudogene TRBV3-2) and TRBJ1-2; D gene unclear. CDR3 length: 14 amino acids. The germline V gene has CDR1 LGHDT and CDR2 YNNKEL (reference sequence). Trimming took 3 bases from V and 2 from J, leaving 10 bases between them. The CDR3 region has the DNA TGTGCCAGCAGCCAGTTTTCCAGGAACTATGGCTACACCTTC. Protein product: CASSQFSRNYGYTF.

CDR3 nucleotide sequence: TGTGCCAGCAGCCGACTTTCAGTGACTAACTATGGCTACACCTTC. Amino acid sequence: CASSRLSVTNYGYTF. The V call is TRBV6-5, the J call TRBJ1-2; no clear D. The CDR3 sequence is 15 residues long. The V end was cut by 6 bases, the J end by 0 bases, with 14 bases between. Germline-derived CDR1 and CDR2 are MNHEY and SVGAGI.

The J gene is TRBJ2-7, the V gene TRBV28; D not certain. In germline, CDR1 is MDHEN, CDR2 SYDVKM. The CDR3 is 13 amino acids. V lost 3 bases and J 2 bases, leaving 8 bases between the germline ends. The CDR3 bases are TGTGCCAGCAGTTTCACGGTCGCCTACGAGCAGTACTTC. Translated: CASSFTVAYEQYF.

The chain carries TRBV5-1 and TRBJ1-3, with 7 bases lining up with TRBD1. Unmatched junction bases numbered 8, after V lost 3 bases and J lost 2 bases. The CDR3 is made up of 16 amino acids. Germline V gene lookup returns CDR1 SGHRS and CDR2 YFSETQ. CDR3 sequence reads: CASSWNTGVAGNTIYF. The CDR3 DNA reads TGCGCCAGCAGCTGGAACACAGGGGTCGCTGGAAACACCATATATTTT.

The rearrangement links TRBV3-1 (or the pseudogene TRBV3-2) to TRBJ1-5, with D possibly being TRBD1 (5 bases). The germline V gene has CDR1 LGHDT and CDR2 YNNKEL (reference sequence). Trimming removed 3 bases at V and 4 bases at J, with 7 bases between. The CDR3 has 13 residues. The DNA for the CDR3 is TGTGCCAGCAGCCAGACAGATAATCAGCCCCAGCATTTT. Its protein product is CASSQTDNQPQHF.

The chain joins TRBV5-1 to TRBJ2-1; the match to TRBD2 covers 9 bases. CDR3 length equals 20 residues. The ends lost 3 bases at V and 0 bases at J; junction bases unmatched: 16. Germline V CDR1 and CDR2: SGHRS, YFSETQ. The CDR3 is CASSSTRRRGGLSSYNEQFF. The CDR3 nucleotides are TGCGCCAGCAGCTCCACCCGTCGGCGGGGGGGACTAAGCTCCTACAATGAGCAGTTCTTC.

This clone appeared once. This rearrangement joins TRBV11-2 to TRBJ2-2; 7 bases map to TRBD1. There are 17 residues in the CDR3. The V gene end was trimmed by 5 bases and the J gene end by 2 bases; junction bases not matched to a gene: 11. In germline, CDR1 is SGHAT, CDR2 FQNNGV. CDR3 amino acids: CASSLSSGTANTGELFF. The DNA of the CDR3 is TGTGCCAGCAGCCTAAGCTCCGGGACAGCCAACACCGGGGAGCTGTTTTTT.

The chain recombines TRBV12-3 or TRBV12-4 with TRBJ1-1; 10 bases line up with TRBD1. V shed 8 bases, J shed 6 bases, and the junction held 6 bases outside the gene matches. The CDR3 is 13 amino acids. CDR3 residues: CASARTGGPEAFF. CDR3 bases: TGTGCCAGCGCAAGGACAGGGGGACCTGAAGCTTTCTTT.

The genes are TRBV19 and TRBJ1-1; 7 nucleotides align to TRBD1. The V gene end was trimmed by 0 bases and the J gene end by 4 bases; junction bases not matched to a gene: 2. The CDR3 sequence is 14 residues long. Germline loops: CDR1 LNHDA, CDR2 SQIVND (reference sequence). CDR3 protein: CASSIDNRGTEAFF. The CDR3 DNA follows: TGTGCCAGTAGTATAGACAACAGGGGCACTGAAGCTTTCTTT.

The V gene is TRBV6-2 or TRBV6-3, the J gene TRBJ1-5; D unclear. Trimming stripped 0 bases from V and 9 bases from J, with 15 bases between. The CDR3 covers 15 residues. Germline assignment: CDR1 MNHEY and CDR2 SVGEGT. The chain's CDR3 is CASSYSSTTWAPQHF. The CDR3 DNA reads TGTGCCAGCAGTTACTCGTCGACGACATGGGCGCCCCAGCATTTT.

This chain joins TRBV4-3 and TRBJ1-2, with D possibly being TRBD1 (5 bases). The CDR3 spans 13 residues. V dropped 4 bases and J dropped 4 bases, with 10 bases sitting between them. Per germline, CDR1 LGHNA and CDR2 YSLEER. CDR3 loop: CASSPGNSYGYTF. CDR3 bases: TGCGCCAGCAGCCCAGGGAATTCCTATGGCTACACCTTC.

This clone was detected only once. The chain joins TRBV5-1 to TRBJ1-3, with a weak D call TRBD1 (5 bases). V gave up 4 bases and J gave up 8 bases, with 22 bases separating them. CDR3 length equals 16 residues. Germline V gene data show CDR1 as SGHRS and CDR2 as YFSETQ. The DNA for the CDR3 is TGCGCCAGCAGCCCCGGTGACAGCCCTCTCGGAGACACCATATATTTT. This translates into CASSPGDSPLGDTIYF.

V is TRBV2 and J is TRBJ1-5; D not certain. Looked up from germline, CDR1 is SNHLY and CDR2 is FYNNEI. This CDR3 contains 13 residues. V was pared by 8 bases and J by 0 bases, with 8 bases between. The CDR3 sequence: CASVRYSNQPQHF. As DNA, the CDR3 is TGTGCCAGCGTCCGGTATAGCAATCAGCCCCAGCATTTT.

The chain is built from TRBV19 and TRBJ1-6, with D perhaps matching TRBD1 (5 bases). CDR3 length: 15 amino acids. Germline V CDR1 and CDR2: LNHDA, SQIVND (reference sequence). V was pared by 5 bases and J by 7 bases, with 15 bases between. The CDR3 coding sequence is TGTGCCAGTAGTCCCTCGGCAGGGAAGAATTCACCCCTCCACTTT. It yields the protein CASSPSAGKNSPLHF.

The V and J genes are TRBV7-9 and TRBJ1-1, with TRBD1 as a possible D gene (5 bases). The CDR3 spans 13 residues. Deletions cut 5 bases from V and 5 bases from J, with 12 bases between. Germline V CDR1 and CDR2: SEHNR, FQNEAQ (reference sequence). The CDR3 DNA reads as TGTGCCAGCAGCCCCCAGGGAGGGACTGAAGCTTTCTTT. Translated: CASSPQGGTEAFF. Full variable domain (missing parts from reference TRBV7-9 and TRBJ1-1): DTGVSQNPRHKITKRGQNVTFRCDPISEHNRLYWYRQTLGQGPEFLTYFQNEAQLEKSRLLSDRFSAERPKGSFSTLEIQRTEQGDSAMYLCASSPQGGTEAFFGQGTRLTVV.

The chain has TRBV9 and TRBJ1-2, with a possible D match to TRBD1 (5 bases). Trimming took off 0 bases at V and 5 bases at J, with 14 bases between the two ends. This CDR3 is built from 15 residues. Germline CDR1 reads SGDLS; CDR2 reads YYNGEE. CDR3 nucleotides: TGTGCCAGCAGCGTAGGTACAGGAGTACATTATGGCTACACCTTC. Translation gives CASSVGTGVHYGYTF. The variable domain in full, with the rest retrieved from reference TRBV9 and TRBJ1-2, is DSGVTQTPKHLITATGQRVTLRCSPRSGDLSVYWYQQSLDQGLQFLIQYYNGEERAKGNILERFSAQQFPDLHSELNLSSLELGDSALYFCASSVGTGVHYGYTFGSGTRLTVV.

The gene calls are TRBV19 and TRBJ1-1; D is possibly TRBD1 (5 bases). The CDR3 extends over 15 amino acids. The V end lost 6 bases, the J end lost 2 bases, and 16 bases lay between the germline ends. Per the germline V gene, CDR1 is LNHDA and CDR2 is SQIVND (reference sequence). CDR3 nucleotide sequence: TGTGCCAGTAGAGGCCGGGGGGTCTCAAACACTGAAGCTTTCTTT. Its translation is CASRGRGVSNTEAFF.

This chain's CDR3 is CASSEEGYEQYF. The CDR3 DNA reads TGTGCCAGCAGTGAGGAGGGATACGAGCAGTACTTC. The chain joins TRBV2 to TRBJ2-7; D may be TRBD2 (6 bases). Deletions cut 3 bases from V and 4 bases from J, with 7 bases between. The length of the CDR3 is 12 residues. Germline CDR1 is SNHLY and CDR2 is FYNNEI.

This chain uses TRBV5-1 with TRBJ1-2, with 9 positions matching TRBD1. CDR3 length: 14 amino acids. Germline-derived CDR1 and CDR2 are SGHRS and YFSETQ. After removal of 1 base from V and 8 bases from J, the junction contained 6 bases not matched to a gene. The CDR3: CASSLLQGAKGYTF. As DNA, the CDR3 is TGCGCCAGCAGCTTGCTACAGGGGGCTAAAGGCTACACCTTC.

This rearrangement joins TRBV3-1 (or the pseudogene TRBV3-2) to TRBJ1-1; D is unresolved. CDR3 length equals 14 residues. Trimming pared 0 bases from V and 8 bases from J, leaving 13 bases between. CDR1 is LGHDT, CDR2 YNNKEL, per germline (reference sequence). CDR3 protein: CASSQDVGSFEAFF. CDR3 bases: TGTGCCAGCAGCCAAGATGTAGGGAGTTTCGAAGCTTTCTTT.

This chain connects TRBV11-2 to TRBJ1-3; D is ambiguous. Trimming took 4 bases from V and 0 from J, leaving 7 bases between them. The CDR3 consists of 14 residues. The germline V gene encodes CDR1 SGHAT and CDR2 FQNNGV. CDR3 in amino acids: CASSSSGSGNTIYF. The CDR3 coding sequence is TGTGCCAGCAGCTCCTCGGGCTCTGGAAACACCATATATTTT. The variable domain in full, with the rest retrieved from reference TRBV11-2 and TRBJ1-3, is EAGVAQSPRYKIIEKRQSVAFWCNPISGHATLYWYQQILGQGPKLLIQFQNNGVVDDSQLPKDRFSAERLKGVDSTLKIQPAKLEDSAVYLCASSSSGSGNTIYFGEGSWLTVV.

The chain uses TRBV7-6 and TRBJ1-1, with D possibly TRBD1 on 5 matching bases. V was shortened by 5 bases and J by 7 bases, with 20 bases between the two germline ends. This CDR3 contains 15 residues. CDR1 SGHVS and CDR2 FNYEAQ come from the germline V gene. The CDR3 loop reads CASSDHRGMYREAFF. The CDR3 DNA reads TGTGCCAGCAGCGACCATCGGGGGATGTACCGTGAAGCTTTCTTT.